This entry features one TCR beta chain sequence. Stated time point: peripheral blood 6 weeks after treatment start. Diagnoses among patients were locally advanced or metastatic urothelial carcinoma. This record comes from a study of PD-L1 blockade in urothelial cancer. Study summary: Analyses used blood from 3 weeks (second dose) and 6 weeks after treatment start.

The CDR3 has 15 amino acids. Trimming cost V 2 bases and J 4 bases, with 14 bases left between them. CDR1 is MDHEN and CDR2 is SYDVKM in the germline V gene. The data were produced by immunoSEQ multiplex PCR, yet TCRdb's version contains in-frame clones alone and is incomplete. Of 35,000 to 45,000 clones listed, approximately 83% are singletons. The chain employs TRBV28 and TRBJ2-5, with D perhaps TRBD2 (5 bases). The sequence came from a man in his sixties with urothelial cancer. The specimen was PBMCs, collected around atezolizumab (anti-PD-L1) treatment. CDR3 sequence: CASSLKNGVSETQYF. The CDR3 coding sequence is TGTGCCAGCAGTTTAAAGAACGGGGTTTCAGAGACCCAGTACTTC.